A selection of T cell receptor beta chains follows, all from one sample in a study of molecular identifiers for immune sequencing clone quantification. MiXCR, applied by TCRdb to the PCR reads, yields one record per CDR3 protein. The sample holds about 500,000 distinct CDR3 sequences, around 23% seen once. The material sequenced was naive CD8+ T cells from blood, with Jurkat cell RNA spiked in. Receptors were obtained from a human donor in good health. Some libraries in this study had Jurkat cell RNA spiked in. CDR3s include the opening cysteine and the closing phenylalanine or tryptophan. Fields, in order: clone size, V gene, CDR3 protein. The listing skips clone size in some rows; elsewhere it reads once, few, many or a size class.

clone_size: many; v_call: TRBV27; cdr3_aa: CASDKPGHLTDTQYF
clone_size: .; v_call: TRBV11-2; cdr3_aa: CASSLNLGQTYEQYF
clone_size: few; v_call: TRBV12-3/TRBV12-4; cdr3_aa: CASSLIGTPTSPLHF
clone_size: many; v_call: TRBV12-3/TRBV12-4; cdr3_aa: CASSSAGTGNQPQHF
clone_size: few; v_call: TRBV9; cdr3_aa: CASSVSGSGANVLTF
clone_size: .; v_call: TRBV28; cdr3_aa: CASSWIPTSGIYNEQFF
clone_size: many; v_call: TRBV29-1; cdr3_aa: CSAQSAGGDNYGYTF
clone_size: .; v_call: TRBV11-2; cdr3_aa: CASSLVGEVRTSGDDTDTQYF
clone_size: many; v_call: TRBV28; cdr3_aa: CASSLPAGVDEQYF
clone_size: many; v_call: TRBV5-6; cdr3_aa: CASSLDLPNEQFF
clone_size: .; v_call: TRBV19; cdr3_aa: CASSRLADDTQYF
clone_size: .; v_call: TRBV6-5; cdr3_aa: CASSSTLGGQPQHF
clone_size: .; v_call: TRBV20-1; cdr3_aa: CSARVLFGNEQFF
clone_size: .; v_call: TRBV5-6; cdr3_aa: CASSVTGSSYEQYF
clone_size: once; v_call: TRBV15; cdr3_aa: CATSRPDRDERYF
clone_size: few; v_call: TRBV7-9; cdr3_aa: CASSLEDIEQYF
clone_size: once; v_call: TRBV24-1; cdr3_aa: CAASGEWVGSGGRFNEQFF
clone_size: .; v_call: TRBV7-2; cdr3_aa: CASSRPGGGTGELFF
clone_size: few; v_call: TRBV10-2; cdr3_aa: CASSESGPARDTQYF
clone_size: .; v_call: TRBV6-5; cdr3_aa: CASSYSGLRETQYF
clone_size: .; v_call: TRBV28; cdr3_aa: CASSTGQGRTGELFF
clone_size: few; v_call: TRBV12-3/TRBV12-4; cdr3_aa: CASRQDPPDQPQHF
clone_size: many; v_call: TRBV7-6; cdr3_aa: CASSSATGNTEAFF